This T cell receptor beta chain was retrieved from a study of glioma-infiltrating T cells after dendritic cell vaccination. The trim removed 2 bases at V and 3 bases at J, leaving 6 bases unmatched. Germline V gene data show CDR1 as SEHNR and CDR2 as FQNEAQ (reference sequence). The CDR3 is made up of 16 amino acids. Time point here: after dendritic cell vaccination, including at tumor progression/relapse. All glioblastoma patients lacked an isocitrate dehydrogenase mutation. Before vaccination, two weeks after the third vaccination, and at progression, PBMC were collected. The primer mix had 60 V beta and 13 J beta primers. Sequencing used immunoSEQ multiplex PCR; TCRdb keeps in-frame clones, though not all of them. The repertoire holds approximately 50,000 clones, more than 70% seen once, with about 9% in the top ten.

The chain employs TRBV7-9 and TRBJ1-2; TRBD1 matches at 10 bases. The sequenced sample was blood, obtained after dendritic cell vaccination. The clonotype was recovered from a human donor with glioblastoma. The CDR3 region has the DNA TGTGCCAGCAGCTTAACCCCGACAGGGGGCGACTATGGCTACACCTTC. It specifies CASSLTPTGGDYGYTF.